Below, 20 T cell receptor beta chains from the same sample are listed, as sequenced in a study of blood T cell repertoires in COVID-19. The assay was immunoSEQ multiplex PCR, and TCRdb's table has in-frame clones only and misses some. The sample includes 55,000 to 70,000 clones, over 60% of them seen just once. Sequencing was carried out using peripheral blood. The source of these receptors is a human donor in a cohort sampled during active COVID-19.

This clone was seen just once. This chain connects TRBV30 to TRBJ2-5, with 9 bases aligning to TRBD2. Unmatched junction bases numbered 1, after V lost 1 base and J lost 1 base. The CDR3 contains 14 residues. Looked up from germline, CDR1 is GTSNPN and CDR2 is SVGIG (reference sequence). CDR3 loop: CAWSEGLAQETQYF. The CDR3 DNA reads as TGTGCCTGGAGTGAGGGACTAGCCCAAGAGACCCAGTACTTC.

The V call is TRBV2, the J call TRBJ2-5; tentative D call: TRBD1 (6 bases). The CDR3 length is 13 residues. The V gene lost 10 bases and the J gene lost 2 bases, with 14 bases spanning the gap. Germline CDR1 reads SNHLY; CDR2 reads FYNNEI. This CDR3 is CATTTGLQETQYF. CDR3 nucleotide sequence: TGTGCCACCACAACAGGGCTACAAGAGACCCAGTACTTC.

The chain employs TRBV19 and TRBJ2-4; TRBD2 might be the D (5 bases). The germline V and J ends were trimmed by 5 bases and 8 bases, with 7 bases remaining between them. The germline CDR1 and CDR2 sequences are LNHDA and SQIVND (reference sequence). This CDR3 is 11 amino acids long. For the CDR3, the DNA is TGTGCCAGTAGTCCGGGGTACATTCAGTACTTC. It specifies CASSPGYIQYF.

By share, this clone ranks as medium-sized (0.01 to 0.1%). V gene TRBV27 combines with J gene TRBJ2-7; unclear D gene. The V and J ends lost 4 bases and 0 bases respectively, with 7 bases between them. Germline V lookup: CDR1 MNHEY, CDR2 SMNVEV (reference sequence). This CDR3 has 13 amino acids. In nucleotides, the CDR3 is TGTGCCAGCAGTTCCTCCCGCTCCTACGAGCAGTACTTC. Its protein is CASSSSRSYEQYF.

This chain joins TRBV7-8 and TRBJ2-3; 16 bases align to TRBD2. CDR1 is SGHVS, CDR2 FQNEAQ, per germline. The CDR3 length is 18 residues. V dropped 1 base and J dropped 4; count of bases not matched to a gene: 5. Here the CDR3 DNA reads TGTGCCAGCAGCTTAGGTGGGACTAGCGGGAGGGTGGCAGATACGCAGTATTTT. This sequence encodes CASSLGGTSGRVADTQYF.

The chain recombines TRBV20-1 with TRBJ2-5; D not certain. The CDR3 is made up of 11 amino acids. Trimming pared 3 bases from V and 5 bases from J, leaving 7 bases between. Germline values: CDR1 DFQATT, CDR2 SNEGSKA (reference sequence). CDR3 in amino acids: CSARAQETQYF. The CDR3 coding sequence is TGCAGTGCTAGGGCCCAGGAGACCCAGTACTTC.

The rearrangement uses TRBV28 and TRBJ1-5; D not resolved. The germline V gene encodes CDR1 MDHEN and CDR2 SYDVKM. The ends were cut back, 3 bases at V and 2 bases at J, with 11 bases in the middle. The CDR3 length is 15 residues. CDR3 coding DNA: TGTGCCAGCAGTTTGGCAAAACGGGGCAATCAGCCCCAGCATTTT. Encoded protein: CASSLAKRGNQPQHF.

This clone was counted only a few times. The DNA of the CDR3 is TGTGCCAGCAGCCAATCAGCGGAGAGTTACGAGCAGTACTTC. It specifies CASSQSAESYEQYF. The chain joins TRBV16 to TRBJ2-7; D perhaps matches TRBD2 (5 bases). Germline CDR1 is KGHSY and CDR2 is FQNENV. Trimming stripped 0 bases from V and 4 bases from J, with 10 bases between. This CDR3 comprises 14 residues.

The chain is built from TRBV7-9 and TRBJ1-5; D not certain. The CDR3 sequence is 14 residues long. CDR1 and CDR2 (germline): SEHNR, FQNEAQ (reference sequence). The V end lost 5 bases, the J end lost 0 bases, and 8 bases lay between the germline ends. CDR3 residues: CASSPLNSNQPQHF. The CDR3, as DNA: TGTGCCAGCAGCCCACTTAATAGCAATCAGCCCCAGCATTTT. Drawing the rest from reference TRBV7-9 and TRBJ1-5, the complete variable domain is DTGVSQNPRHKITKRGQNVTFRCDPISEHNRLYWYRQTLGQGPEFLTYFQNEAQLEKSRLLSDRFSAERPKGSFSTLEIQRTEQGDSAMYLCASSPLNSNQPQHFGDGTRLSIL.

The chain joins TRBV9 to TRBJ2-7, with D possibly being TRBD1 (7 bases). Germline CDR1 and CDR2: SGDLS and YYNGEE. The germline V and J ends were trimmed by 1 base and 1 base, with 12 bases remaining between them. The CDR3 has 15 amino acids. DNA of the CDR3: TGTGCCAGCAGCGTATCGGAGGGGGCATCCTACGAGCAGTACTTC. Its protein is CASSVSEGASYEQYF. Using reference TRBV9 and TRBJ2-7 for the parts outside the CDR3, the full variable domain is DSGVTQTPKHLITATGQRVTLRCSPRSGDLSVYWYQQSLDQGLQFLIQYYNGEERAKGNILERFSAQQFPDLHSELNLSSLELGDSALYFCASSVSEGASYEQYFGPGTRLTVT.

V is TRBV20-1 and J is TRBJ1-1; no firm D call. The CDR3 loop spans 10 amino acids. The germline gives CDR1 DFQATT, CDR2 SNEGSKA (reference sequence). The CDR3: CSAGPREAFF. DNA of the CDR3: TGCAGCGCTGGGCCCCGTGAAGCTTTCTTT.

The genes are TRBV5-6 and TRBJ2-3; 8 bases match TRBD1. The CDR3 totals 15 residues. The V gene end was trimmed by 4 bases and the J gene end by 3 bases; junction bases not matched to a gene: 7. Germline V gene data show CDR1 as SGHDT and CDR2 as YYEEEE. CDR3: CASSLTGDGTDTQYF. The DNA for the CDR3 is TGTGCCAGCAGCCTGACAGGGGATGGGACAGATACGCAGTATTTT.

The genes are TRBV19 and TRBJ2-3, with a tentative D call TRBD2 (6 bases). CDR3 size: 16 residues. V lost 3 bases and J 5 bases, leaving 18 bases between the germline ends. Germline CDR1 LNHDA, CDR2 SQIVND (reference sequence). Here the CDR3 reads CASSMARTITIDTQYF. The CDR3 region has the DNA TGTGCCAGTAGTATGGCTAGGACTATCACTATAGATACGCAGTATTTT. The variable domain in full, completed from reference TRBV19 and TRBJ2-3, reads DGGITQSPKYLFRKEGQNVTLSCEQNLNHDAMYWYRQDPGQGLRLIYYSQIVNDFQKGDIAEGYSVSREKKESFPLTVTSAQKNPTAFYLCASSMARTITIDTQYFGPGTRLTVL.

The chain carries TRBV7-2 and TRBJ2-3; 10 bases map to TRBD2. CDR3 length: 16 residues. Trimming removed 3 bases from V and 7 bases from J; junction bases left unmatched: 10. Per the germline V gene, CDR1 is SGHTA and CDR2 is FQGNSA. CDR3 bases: TGTGCCAGCAGCTTCCGGACTAGCGGAACATCAAATACGCAGTATTTT. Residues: CASSFRTSGTSNTQYF.

The CDR3 DNA reads as TGTGCCAGCAGTCCCGCGTCCGAGGGCTCCTTTGAAGCTTTCTTT. This codes for CASSPASEGSFEAFF. The chain links TRBV6-6 to TRBJ1-1; D uncertain. V was shortened by 5 bases and J by 7 bases, with 20 bases between the two germline ends. This CDR3 has 15 residues. Germline CDR1 MNHNY, CDR2 SVGAGI (reference sequence).

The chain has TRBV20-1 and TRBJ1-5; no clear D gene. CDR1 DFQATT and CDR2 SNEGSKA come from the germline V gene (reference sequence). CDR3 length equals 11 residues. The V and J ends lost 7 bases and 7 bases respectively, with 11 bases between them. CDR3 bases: TGCAGTGGGGGAGAGGGCCAGCCCCAGCATTTT. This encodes CSGGEGQPQHF.

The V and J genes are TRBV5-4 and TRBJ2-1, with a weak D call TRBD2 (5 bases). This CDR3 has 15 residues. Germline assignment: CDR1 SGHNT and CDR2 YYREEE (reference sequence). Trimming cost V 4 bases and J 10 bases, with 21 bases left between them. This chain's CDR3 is CASSPTRGGRYEQFF. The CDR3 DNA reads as TGTGCCAGCAGCCCAACCCGGGGTGGTAGGTACGAGCAGTTCTTC.

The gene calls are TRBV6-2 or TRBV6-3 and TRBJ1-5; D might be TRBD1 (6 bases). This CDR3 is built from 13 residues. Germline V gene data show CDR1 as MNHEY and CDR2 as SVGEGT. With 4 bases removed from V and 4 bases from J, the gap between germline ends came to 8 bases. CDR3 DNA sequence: TGTGCCAGCAGTTGGACAGCGAATCAGCCCCAGCATTTT. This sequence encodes CASSWTANQPQHF.

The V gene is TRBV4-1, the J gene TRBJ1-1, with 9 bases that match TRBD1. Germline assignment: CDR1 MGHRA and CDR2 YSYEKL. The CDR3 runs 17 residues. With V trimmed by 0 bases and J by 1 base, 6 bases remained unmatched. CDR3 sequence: CASSQDGTGNRNTEAFF. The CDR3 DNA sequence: TGCGCCAGCAGCCAAGACGGGACAGGGAATAGGAACACTGAAGCTTTCTTT.

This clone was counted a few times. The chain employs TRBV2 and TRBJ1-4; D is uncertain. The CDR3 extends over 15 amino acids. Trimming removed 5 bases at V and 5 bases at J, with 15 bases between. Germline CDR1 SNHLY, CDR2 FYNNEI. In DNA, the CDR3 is TGTGCCAGCAGTCAAAGCCTTTTTACCAATGAAAAACTGTTTTTT. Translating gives CASSQSLFTNEKLFF.